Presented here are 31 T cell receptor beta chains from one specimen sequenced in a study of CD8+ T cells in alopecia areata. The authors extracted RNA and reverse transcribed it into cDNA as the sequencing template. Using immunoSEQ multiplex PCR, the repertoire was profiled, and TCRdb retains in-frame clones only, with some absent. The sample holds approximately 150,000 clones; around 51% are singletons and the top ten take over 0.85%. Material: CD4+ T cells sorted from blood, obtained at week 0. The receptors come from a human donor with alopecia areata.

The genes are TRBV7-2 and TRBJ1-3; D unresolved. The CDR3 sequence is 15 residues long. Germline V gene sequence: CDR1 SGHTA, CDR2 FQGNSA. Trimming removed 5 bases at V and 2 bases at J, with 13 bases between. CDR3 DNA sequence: TGTGCCAGCAGCCCAGGACCTCCTCCTGGAAACACCATATATTTT. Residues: CASSPGPPPGNTIYF.

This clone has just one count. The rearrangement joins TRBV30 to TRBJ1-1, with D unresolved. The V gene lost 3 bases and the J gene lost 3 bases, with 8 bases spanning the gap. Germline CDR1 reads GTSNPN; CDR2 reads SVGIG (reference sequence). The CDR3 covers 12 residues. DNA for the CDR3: TGTGCCTGGAGCGCCACGGACACTGAAGCTTTCTTT. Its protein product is CAWSATDTEAFF.

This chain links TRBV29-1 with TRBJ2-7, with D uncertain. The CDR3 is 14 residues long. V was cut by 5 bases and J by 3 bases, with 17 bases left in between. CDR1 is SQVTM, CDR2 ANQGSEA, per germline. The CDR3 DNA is TGCAGCGTTAAGCTCGGGCAGCGAAACTACGAGCAGTACTTC. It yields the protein CSVKLGQRNYEQYF.

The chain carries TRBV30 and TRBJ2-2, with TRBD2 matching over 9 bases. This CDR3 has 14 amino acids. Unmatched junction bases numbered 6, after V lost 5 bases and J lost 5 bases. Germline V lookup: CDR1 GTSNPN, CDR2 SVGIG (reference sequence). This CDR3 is CAWSAGGGTGELFF. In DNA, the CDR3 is TGTGCCTGGTCAGCGGGAGGTGGGACCGGGGAGCTGTTTTTT.

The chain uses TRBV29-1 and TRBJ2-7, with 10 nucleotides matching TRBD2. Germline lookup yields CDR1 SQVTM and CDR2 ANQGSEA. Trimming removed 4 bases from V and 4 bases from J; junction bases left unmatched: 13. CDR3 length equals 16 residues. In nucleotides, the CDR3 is TGCAGCGTTGCCGAGAGTCCGGGACTAGCGACATACGAGCAGTACTTC. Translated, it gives CSVAESPGLATYEQYF.

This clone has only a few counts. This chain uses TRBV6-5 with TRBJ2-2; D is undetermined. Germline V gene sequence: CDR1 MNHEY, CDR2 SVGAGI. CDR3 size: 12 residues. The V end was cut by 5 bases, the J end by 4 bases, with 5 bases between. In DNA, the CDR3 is TGTGCCAGCAGTACCCTCACCGGGGAGCTGTTTTTT. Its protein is CASSTLTGELFF.

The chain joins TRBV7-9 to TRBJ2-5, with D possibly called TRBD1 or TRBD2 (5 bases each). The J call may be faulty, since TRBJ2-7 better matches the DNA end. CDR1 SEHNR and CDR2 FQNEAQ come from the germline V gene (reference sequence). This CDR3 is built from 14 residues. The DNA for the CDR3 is TGTGCCAGCAGCCCCCCCGGGACGTCCTACGAGCAGTACTTC. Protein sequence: CASSPPGTSYEQYF.

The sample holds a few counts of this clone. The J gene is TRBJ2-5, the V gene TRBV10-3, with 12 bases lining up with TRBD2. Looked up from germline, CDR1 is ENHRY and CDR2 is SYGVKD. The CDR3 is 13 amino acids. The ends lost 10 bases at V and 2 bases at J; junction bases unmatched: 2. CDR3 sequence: CATGTSGQETQYF. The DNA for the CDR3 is TGTGCCACCGGGACTAGCGGGCAAGAGACCCAGTACTTC.

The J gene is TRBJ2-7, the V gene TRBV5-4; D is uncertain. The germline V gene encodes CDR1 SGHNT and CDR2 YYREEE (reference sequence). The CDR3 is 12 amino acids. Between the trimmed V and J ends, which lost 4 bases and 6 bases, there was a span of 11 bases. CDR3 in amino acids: CASSAYVGEQYF. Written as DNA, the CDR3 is TGTGCCAGCAGCGCATATGTGGGCGAGCAGTACTTC.

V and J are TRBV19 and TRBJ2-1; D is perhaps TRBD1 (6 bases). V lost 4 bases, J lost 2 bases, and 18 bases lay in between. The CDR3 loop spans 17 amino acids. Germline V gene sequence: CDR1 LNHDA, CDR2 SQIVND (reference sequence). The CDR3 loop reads CASSRGHGLGTYNEQFF. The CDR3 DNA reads TGTGCCAGTAGTAGGGGACACGGACTGGGAACCTACAATGAGCAGTTCTTC.

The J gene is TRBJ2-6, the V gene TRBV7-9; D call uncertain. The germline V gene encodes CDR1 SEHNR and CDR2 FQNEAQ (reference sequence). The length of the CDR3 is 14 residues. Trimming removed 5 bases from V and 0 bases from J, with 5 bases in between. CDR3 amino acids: CASSPRSGANVLTF. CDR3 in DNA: TGTGCCAGCAGCCCCCGCTCTGGGGCCAACGTCCTGACTTTC.

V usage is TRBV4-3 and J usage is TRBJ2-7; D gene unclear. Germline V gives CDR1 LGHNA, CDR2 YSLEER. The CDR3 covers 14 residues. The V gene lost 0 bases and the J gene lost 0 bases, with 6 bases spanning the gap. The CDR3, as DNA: TGCGCCAGCAGCCAAGAAAGAAGCTCCTACGAGCAGTACTTC. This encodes CASSQERSSYEQYF.

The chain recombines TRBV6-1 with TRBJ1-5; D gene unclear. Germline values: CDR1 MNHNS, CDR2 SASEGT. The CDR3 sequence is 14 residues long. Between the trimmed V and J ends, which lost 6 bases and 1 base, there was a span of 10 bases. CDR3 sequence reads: CASRLGQSNQPQHF. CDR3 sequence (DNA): TGTGCCAGCAGACTAGGTCAGAGCAATCAGCCCCAGCATTTT.

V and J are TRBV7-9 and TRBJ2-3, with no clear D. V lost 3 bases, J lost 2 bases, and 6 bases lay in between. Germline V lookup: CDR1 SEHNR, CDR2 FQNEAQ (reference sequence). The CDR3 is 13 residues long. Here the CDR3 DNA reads TGTGCCAGCAGCTTGGGGTCCACAGATACGCAGTATTTT. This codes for CASSLGSTDTQYF.

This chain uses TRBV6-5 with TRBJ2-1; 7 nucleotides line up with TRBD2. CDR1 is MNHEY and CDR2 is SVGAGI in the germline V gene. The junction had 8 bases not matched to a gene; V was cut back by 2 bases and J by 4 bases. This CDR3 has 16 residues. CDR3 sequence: CASSYGRSSGYNEQFF. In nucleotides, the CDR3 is TGTGCCAGCAGTTACGGTCGTTCTAGCGGTTACAATGAGCAGTTCTTC.

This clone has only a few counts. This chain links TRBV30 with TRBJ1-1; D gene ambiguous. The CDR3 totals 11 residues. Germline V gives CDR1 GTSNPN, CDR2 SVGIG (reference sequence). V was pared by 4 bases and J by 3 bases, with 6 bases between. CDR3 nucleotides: TGTGCCTGGATGGTGGACACTGAAGCTTTCTTT. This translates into CAWMVDTEAFF.

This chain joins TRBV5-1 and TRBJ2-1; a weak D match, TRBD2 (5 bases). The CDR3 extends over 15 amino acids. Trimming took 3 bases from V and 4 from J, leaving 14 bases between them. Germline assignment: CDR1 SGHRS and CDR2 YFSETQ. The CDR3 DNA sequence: TGCGCCAGCAGCTCCGGACTCGATACATACAATGAGCAGTTCTTC. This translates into CASSSGLDTYNEQFF.

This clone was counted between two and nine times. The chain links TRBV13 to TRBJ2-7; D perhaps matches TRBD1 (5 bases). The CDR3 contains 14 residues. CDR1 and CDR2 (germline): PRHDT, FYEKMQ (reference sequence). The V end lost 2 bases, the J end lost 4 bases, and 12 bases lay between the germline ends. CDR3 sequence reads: CASSLRGQKYEQYF. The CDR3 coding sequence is TGTGCCAGCAGCTTAAGGGGTCAAAAATACGAGCAGTACTTC.

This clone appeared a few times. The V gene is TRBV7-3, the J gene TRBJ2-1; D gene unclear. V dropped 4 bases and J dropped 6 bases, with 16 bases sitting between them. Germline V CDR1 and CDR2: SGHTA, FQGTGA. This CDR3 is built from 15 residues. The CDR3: CASSSSVGLINEQFF. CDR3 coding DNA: TGTGCCAGCAGCTCCTCGGTTGGCCTTATCAATGAGCAGTTCTTC.

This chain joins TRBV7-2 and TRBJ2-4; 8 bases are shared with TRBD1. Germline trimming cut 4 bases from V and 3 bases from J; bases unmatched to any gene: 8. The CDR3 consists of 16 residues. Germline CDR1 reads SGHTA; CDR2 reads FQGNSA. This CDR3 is CASSSWTGSGKNIQYF. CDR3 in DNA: TGTGCCAGCAGCTCGTGGACAGGGAGCGGCAAAAACATTCAGTACTTC.

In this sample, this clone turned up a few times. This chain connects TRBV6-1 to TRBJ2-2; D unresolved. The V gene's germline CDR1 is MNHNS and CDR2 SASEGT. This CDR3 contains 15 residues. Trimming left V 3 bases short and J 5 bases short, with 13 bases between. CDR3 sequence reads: CASSEGYQWTGELFF. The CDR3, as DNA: TGTGCCAGCAGTGAGGGATACCAATGGACCGGGGAGCTGTTTTTT.

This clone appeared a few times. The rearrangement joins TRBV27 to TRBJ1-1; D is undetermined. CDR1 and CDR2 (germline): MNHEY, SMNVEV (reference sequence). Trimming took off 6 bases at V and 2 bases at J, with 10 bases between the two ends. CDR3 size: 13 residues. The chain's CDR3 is CASSKNRNTEAFF. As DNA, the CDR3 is TGTGCCAGCAGCAAAAACAGAAACACTGAAGCTTTCTTT.

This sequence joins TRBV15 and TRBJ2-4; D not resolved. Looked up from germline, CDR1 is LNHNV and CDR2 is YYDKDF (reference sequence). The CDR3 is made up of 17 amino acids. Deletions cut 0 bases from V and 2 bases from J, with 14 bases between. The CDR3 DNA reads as TGTGCCACCAGCAGAGAGGAAGGCCGGTTTACCAAAAACATTCAGTACTTC. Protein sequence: CATSREEGRFTKNIQYF.

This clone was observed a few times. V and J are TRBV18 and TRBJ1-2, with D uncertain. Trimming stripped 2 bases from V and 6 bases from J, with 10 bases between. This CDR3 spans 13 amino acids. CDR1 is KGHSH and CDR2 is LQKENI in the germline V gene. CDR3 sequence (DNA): TGTGCCAGCTCACCAGGTGTAATGCATGGCTACACCTTC. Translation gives CASSPGVMHGYTF.

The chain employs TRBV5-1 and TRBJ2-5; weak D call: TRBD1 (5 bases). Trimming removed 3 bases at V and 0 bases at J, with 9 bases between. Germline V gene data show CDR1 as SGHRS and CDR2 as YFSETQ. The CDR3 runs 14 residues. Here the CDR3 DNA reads TGCGCCAGCAGCTCGACAGAGTACCAAGAGACCCAGTACTTC. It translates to CASSSTEYQETQYF.

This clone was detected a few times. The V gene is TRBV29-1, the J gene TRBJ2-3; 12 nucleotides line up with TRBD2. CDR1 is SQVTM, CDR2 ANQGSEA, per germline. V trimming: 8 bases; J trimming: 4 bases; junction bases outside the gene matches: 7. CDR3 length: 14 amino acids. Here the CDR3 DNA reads TGCAGCTCAAGGGCTAGCGGGAGGGCAGATACGCAGTATTTT. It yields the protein CSSRASGRADTQYF.

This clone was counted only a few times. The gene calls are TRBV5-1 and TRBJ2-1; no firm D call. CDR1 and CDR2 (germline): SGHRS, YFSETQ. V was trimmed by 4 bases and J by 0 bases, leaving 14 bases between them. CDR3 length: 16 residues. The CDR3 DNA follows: TGCGCCAGCAGCGCTTCTGCGTCAGACTCCTACAATGAGCAGTTCTTC. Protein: CASSASASDSYNEQFF.

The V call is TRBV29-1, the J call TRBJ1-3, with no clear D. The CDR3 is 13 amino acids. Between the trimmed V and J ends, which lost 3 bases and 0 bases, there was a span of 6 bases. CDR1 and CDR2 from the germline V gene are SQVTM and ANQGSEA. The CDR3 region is CSVEVSSGNTIYF. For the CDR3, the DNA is TGCAGCGTTGAGGTCTCCTCTGGAAACACCATATATTTT.

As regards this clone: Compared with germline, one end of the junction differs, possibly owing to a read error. The CDR3 protein is CASSEQDSRGPVF. The CDR3, as DNA: TGTGCCAGCAGTGAACAAGACTCACGGGGACCCGTCTTT. J is TRBJ1-1 and V is TRBV25-1; possible D gene TRBD1, 5 bases. CDR3 length equals 13 residues. Germline CDR1 is MGHDK and CDR2 is SYGVNS.

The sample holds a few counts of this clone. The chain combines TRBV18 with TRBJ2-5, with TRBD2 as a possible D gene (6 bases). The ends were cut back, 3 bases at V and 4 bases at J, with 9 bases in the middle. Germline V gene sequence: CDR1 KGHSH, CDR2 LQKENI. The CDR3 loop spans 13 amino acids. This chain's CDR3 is CASSPGLLETQYF. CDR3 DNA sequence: TGTGCCAGCTCACCTGGACTACTAGAGACCCAGTACTTC.

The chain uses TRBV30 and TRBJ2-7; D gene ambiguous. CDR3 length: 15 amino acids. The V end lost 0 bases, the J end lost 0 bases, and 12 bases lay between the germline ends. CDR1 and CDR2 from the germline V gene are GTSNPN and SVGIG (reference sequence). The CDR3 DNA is TGTGCCTGGAGTGTACTATCCCGGAGCTCCTACGAGCAGTACTTC. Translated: CAWSVLSRSSYEQYF.